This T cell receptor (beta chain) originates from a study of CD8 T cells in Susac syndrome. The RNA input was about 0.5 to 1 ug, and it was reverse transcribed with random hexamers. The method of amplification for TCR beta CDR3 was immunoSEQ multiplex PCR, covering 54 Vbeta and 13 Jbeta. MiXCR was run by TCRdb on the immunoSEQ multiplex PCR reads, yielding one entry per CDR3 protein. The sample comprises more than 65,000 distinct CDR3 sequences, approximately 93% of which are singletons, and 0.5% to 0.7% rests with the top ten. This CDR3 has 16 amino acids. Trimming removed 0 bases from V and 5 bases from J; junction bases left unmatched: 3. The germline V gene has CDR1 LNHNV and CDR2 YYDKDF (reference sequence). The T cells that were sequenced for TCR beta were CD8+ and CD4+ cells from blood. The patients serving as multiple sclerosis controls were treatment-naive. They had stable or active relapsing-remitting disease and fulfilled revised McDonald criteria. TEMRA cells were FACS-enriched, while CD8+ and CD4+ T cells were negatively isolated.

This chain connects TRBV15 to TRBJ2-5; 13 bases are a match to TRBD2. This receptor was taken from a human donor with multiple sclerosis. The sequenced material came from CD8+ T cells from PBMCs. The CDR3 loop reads CATSREELAGGETQYF. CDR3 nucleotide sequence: TGTGCCACCAGCAGAGAGGAACTAGCGGGGGGGGAGACCCAGTACTTC. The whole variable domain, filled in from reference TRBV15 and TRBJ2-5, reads DAMVIQNPRYQVTQFGKPVTLSCSQTLNHNVMYWYQQKSSQAPKLLFHYYDKDFNNEADTPDNFQSRRPNTSFCFLDIRSPGLGDTAMYLCATSREELAGGETQYFGPGTRLLVL.